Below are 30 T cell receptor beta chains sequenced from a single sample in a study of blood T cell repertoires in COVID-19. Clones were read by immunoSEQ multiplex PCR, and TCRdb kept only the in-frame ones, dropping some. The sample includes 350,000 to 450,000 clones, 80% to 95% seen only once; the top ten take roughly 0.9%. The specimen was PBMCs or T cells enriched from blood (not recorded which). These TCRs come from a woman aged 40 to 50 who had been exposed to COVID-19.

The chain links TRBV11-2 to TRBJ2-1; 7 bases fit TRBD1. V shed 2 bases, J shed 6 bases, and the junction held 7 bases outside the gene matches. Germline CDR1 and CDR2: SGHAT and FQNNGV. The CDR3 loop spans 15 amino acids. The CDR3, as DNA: TGTGCCAGCAGCTTACAGGGGGTAACTGGCAATGAGCAGTTCTTC. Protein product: CASSLQGVTGNEQFF.

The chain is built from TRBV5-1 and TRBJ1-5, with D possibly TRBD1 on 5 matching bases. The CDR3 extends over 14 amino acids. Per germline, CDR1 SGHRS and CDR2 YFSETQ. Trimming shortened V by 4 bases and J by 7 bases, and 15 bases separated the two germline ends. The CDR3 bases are TGCGCCAGCAGCCCCGGGGGGGTTGGACAGCCCCAGCATTTT. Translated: CASSPGGVGQPQHF.

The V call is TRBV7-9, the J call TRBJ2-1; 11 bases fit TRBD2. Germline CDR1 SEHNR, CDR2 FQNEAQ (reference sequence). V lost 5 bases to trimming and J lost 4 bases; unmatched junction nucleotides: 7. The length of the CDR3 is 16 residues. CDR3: CASSASGTSGYNEQFF. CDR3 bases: TGTGCCAGCAGCGCATCCGGGACTAGCGGTTACAATGAGCAGTTCTTC.

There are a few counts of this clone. CDR3: CASSFRLGTEAFF. The CDR3 region has the DNA TGTGCCAGCAGCTTTAGACTGGGCACTGAAGCTTTCTTT. The V call is TRBV7-8, the J call TRBJ1-1, with D unresolved. Looked up from germline, CDR1 is SGHVS and CDR2 is FQNEAQ. Trimming stripped 3 bases from V and 4 bases from J, with 9 bases between. The length of the CDR3 is 13 residues.

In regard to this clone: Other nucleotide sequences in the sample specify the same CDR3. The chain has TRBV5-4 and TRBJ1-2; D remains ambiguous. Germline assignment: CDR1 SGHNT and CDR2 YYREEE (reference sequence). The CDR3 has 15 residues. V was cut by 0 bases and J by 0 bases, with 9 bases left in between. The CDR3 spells CASSLGTGANYGYTF. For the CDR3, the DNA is TGTGCCAGCAGCTTGGGCACGGGAGCTAACTATGGCTACACCTTC.

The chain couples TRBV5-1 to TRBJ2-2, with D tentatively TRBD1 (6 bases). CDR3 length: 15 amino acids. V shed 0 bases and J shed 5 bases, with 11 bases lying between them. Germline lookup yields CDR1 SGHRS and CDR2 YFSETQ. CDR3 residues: CASSLAARGTGELFF. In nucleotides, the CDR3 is TGCGCCAGCAGCTTGGCGGCCAGGGGTACCGGGGAGCTGTTTTTT.

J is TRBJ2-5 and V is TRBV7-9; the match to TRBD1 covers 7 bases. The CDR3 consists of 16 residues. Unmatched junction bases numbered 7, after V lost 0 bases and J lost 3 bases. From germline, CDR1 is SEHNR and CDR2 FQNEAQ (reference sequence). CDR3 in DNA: TGTGCCAGCAGCTTAGCGAAGGGGCAGGGGGAAGAGACCCAGTACTTC. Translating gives CASSLAKGQGEETQYF.

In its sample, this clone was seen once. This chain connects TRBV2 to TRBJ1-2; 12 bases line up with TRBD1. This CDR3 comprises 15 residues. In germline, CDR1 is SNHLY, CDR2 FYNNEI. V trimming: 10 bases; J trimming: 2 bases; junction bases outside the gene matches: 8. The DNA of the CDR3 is TGTGCCACCCTCCCCGGGACAGGGGGCAACTATGGCTACACCTTC. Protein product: CATLPGTGGNYGYTF.

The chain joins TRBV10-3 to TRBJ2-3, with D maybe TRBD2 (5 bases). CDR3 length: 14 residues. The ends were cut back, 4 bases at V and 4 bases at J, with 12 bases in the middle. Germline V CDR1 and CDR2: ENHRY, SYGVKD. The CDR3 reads CAISAPGGADTQYF. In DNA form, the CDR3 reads TGTGCCATCAGTGCGCCCGGAGGAGCAGATACGCAGTATTTT.

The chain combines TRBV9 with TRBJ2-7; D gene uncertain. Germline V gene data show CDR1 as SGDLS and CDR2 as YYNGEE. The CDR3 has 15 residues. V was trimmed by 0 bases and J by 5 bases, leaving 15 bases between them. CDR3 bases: TGTGCCAGCAGCGTAGTAGGCGGTCCCCCGAACGAGCAGTACTTC. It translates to CASSVVGGPPNEQYF. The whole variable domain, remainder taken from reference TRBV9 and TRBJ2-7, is DSGVTQTPKHLITATGQRVTLRCSPRSGDLSVYWYQQSLDQGLQFLIQYYNGEERAKGNILERFSAQQFPDLHSELNLSSLELGDSALYFCASSVVGGPPNEQYFGPGTRLTVT.

Here the CDR3 DNA reads TGTGCCAGCAGCTTAGGGACAACTCTATACGAGCAGTACTTC. It specifies CASSLGTTLYEQYF. The chain recombines TRBV7-8 with TRBJ2-7; perhaps TRBD1 as D (5 bases). The V gene lost 1 base and the J gene lost 4 bases, with 11 bases spanning the gap. Germline V CDR1 and CDR2: SGHVS, FQNEAQ. CDR3 length equals 14 residues.

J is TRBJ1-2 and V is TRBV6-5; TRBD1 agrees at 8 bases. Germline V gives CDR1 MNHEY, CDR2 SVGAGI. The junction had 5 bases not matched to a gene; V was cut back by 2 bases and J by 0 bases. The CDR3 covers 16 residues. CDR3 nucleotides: TGTGCCAGCAGTTACAACCGGGACAGGACTAACTATGGCTACACCTTC. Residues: CASSYNRDRTNYGYTF.

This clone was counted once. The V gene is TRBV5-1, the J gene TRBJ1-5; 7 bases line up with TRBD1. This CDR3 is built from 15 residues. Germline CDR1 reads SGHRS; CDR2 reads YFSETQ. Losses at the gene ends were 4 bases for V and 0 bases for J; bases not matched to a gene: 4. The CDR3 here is CASSEQGNSNQPQHF. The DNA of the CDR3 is TGCGCCAGCAGCGAACAGGGGAATAGCAATCAGCCCCAGCATTTT.

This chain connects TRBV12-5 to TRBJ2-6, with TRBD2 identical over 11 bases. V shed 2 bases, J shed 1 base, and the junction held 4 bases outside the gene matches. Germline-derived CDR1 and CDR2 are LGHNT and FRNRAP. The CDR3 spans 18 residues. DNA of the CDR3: TGTGCTAGTGGTTTGTATAGCGGGAGGGAGTCTGGGGCCAACGTCCTGACTTTC. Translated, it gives CASGLYSGRESGANVLTF.

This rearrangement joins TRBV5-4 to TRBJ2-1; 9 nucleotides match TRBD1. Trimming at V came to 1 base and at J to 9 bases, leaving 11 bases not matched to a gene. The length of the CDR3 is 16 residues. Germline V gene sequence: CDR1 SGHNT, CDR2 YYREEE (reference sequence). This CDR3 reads CASSLRSGTGLSEQFF. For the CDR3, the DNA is TGTGCCAGCAGCTTGCGTTCCGGGACAGGGCTCTCTGAGCAGTTCTTC.

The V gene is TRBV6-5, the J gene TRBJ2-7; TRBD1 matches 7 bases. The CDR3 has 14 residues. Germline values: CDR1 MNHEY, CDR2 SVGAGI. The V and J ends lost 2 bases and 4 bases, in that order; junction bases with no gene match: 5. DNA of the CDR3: TGTGCCAGCAGTTACGGTAGGGGGCTTTACGAGCAGTACTTC. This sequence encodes CASSYGRGLYEQYF.

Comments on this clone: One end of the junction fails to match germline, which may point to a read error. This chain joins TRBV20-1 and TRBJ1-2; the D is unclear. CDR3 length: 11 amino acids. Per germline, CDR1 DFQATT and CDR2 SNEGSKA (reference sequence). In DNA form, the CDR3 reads TGCAGGACGATTCCAGACGGACTCCTCTTCTTC. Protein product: CRTIPDGLLFF.

The CDR3 protein is CASSLDGASGYGYTF. The CDR3 DNA follows: TGCGCCAGCAGCTTGGACGGCGCGAGCGGCTATGGCTACACCTTC. The genes are TRBV5-1 and TRBJ1-2; D unclear. There are 15 residues in the CDR3. Trimming removed 0 bases from V and 4 bases from J, with 13 bases in between. Per germline, CDR1 SGHRS and CDR2 YFSETQ.

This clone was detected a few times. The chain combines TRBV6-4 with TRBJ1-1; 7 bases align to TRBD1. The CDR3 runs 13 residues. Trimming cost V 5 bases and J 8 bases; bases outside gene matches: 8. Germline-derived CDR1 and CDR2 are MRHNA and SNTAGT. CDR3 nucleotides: TGTGCCAGCAGTTATATACAGGGGATGGAAGCTTTCTTT. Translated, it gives CASSYIQGMEAFF.

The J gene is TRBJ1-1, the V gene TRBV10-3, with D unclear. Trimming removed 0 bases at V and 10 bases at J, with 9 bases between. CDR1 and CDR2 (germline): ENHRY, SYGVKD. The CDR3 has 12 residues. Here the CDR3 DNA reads TGTGCCATCAGTGAGTCGAGGTTGGTAGCTTTCTTT. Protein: CAISESRLVAFF.

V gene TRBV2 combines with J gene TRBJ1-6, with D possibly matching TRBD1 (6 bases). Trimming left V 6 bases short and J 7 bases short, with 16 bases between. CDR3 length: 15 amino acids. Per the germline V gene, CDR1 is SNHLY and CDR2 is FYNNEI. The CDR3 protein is CASSAFRGTNSPLHF. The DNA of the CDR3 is TGTGCCAGCAGCGCTTTTAGGGGGACGAATTCACCCCTCCACTTT.

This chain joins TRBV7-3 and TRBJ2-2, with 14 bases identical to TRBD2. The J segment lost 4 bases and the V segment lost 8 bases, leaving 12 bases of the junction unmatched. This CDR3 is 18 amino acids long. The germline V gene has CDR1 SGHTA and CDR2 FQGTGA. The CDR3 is CASSWGLAGAPVTGELFF. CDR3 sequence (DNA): TGTGCCAGCTCTTGGGGACTAGCGGGGGCCCCGGTCACCGGGGAGCTGTTTTTT.

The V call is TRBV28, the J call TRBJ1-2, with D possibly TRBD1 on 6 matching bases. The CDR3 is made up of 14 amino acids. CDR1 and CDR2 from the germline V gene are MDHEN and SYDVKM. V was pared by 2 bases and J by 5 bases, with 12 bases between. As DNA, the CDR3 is TGTGCCAGCAGTTTAGGGTGGGACAAATATGGCTACACCTTC. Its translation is CASSLGWDKYGYTF.

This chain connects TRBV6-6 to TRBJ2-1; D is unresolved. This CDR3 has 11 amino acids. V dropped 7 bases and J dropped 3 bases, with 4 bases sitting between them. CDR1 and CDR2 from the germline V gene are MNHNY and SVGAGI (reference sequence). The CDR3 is CASTNYNEQFF. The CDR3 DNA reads TGTGCCAGCACCAACTACAATGAGCAGTTCTTC.

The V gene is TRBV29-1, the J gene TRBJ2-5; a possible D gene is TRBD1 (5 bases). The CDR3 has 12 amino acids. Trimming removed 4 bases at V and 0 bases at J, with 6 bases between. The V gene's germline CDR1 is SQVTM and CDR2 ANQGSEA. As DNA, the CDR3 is TGCAGCGTTGCAGGGTACCAAGAGACCCAGTACTTC. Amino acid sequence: CSVAGYQETQYF. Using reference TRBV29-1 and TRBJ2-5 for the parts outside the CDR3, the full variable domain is SAVISQKPSRDICQRGTSLTIQCQVDSQVTMMFWYRQQPGQSLTLIATANQGSEATYESGFVIDKFPISRPNLTFSTLTVSNMSPEDSSIYLCSVAGYQETQYFGPGTRLLVL.

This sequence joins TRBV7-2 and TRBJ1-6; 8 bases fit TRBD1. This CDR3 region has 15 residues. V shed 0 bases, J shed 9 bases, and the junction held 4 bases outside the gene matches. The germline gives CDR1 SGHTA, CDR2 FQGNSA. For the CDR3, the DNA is TGTGCCAGCAGCTTAGCCGGACAGGGAGGTTCACCCCTCCACTTT. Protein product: CASSLAGQGGSPLHF. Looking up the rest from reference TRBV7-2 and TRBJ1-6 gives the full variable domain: GAGVSQSPSNKVTEKGKDVELRCDPISGHTALYWYRQSLGQGLEFLIYFQGNSAPDKSGLPSDRFSAERTGGSVSTLTIQRTQQEDSAVYLCASSLAGQGGSPLHFGNGTRLTVT.

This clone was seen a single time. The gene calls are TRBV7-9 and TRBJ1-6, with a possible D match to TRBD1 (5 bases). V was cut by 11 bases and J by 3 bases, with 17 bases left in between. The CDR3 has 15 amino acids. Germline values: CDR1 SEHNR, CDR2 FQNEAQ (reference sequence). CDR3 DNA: TGTGCCTCTACCCACATGACAGACTATAATTCACCCCTCCACTTT. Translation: CASTHMTDYNSPLHF.

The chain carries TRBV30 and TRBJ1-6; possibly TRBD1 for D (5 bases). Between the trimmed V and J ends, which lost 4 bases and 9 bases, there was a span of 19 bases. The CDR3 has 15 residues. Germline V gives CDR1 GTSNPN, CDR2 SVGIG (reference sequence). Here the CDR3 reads CAWTYIGVSGSPLHF. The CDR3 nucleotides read TGTGCCTGGACCTACATAGGGGTATCTGGTTCACCCCTCCACTTT.

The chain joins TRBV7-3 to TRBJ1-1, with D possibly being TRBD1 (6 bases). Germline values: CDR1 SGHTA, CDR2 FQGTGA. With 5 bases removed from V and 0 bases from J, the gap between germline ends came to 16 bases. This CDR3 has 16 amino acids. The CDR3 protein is CASSLDRPNVNTEAFF. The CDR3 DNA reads TGTGCCAGCAGCCTCGACAGGCCGAACGTGAACACTGAAGCTTTCTTT.

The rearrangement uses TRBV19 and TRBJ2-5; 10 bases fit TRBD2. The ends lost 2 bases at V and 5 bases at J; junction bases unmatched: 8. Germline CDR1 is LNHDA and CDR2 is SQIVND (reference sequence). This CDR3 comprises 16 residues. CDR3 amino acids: CASSIRSGGASETQYF. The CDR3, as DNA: TGTGCCAGTAGTATAAGAAGCGGGGGGGCTAGTGAGACCCAGTACTTC. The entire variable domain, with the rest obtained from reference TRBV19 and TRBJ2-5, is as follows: DGGITQSPKYLFRKEGQNVTLSCEQNLNHDAMYWYRQDPGQGLRLIYYSQIVNDFQKGDIAEGYSVSREKKESFPLTVTSAQKNPTAFYLCASSIRSGGASETQYFGPGTRLLVL.